The sequence of this TCR beta chain was determined in a study of cytomegalovirus exposure and HLA in healthy donors (dated by TCRdb to the late 2010s). About the full investigation: An earlier analysis of several hundred of the donors reported over 250 Gb of sequence data and 117 million unique TCR beta sequences obtained from around 180 million T cells. Roughly 300 gigabases of sequencing data and 70 million to 95 million unique TCR sequences made up an early release that covered approximately 650 HLA-typed donors. The genetic ancestry cluster associated with self-reported Caucasian donors included 65% to 90% of the roughly 380 genotyped donors. The study aimed to test whether cataloging public T cell receptors could reveal signatures of past pathogen exposure. The study profiled the T cell repertoires of hundreds of subjects by immunosequencing and related them to cytomegalovirus serostatus. In addition to the first cohort of about 650 subjects, a separate validation cohort of approximately 110 different subjects was used. To predict cytomegalovirus infection status, the study brought together high-throughput TCR immunosequencing, statistical association of individual TCRs with disease status, and machine learning. To study patterns of TCR occurrence, a later analysis re-analyzed previously published TCR beta repertoires from 600 to 750 donors and added high-resolution HLA genotyping. Rather than drawing on any new phenotypic data, the later analysis identified candidate immune exposures from TCR beta sequences and the way those sequences occurred across donors. An earlier analysis of fewer than 700 of the donors applied high-throughput TCR beta sequencing to assess whether each TCR beta V gene segment acted as functional or pseudogenic. Donor age, sex, ethnicity and CMV serostatus were compiled together with the repertoire data. A later genetic analysis took genome-wide SNP genotypes for about three fifths of the roughly 670 donors and used that subset as a discovery cohort. All discovery cohort repertoires had been generated on a single sequencing platform. Both class I and class II loci were covered by HLA typing, at four-digit resolution. The number of typed donors differed by locus: about 620-640 for A, B, C, DRB1 and DQB1; about 520 for DQA1; 606 for DPA1; and 400 to 480 for DPB1. Roughly 5 DR-DQ haplotypes were treated as single units for association and clustering because of strong linkage in the cohort. Across approximately 400 genotyped donors of the cohort, an average of approximately 240,000 unique TCR beta nucleotide sequences per donor were sequenced, and roughly 17% of those sequences were non-productive. General conclusions and limits of the study: A later genetic analysis reported fewer N-insertions in productive TCRs among donors in an Asian-associated ancestry cluster than the approximately 700-donor mean. For the cohort, immune exposure information was limited to CMV serostatus. In the study, around 150 TCR beta chains were listed as associated with cytomegalovirus. While some public TCRs were present in many individuals, most TCR sequences turned up only very rarely across donors. According to the authors, the approach could potentially be generalized to other disease states and immunological phenotypes. When HLA alleles, especially DR and DQ, strongly co-occurred, TCR associations were difficult to assign to individual alleles. In a later analysis, over 15,000 TCR beta sequences were associated with specific HLA alleles at a false discovery rate of 0.05. A cluster of highly shared sequence variants was judged likely to represent a technical artifact of the sequencing pipeline. Because HLA typing was missing for some donors at each locus, association tests included only the typed subset. Some IMGT-functional V segments, including TRBV6-2 and TRBV6-3, could not be distinguished by the 87-base-pair reads and were therefore excluded. Compared with equally common non-associated chains, HLA-associated TCR beta chains in a later analysis were more clonally expanded and had lower generation probabilities. In both the original and validation cohorts, the classifier was reported to diagnose cytomegalovirus status with high specificity and sensitivity. Correlated functional status among segregating V segments might reflect linkage disequilibrium, but an unknown experimental factor could not be ruled out. Because counts were too low, seventeen rarely observed V segments, including chromosome 9 orphons, were left out of the earlier analysis of 587 of the donors. This cohort had only TCR beta chains sequenced, and the lack of alpha or paired-chain data limited which features could be detected. According to a later analysis, TCR association rates differed among HLA loci, with DRB1 alleles showing the most associated TCRs and HLA-C alleles showing the fewest. A later analysis found that most CMV-associated TCR beta chains appeared HLA-restricted, with HLA associations seemingly driven largely by CMV exposure. A later genetic analysis associated a missense DCLRE1C variant with V-gene and J-gene trimming of TCR beta chains, and an independent cohort replicated the association. In an earlier analysis of around 600 of the donors, most TCR beta V segments appeared in productive rearrangements about 90% or about 30% of the time, broadly matching IMGT annotations. A few of the identified cytomegalovirus-associated TCR beta chains were confirmed in vitro to be specific for cytomegalovirus antigens. The presence/absence analyses assumed that sequencing depth was roughly uniform across donors, and that assumption may not be true. A later analysis reported that several top co-occurrence clusters appeared linked to parvovirus B19, influenza, CMV and Epstein-Barr virus. A further reported finding was that TCR beta sequences accurately predicted the HLA-A and HLA-B alleles for most subjects in the first cohort.

The cohort consisted of 600 or so healthy bone marrow donors. Cohort members were all nominally healthy when sampled, although unrecorded immune exposures were likely present. The donor was CMV seronegative and was included in the group of a few hundred seronegative cohort members. A peripheral blood sample was provided by each donor, and peripheral blood mononuclear cells were used for TCR beta sequencing. Genomic DNA was extracted from the blood cell samples with the Qiagen DNeasy Blood Extraction Kit. Turning to this clone: Its antigen is still unknown. No quality values exist for individual bases; no much larger clone is one base distant.

From the cysteine through the phenylalanine, the CDR3 covers 14 amino acids. Just the 42-base CDR3 DNA is kept, in frame starting at base 1. Library preparation was by the immunoSEQ multiplex PCR assay. A mixture of 60 forward primers for TCR Vbeta segments and 13 reverse primers for TCR Jbeta segments was used in the multiplex PCR. Amplification of the CDR3 region of rearranged TCR beta genes was performed with a multiplex PCR assay on genomic DNA. The amplified TCR beta libraries were sequenced on the Illumina HiSeq System as 87-base-pair reads. In the source study's methods: A later analysis tallied tens of millions of unique TCR beta chains across the 666 repertoires, and around 9.9 million of those chains were shared by two or more donors. Raw reads were error-corrected and collapsed into unique sequences with a nearest-neighbor algorithm that merged closely related sequences to remove PCR and sequencing errors. Alignment of CDR3 sequences to IMGT reference sequences was used to assign V, D and J gene segments. For a sequence to be retained, a match of at least six nucleotides was required to both a V gene segment and a J gene segment. A rearrangement counted as productive if the CDR3 had no stop codons and remained in frame with V and J, and every other rearrangement counted as non-productive. Following IMGT convention, CDR3 was defined as the stretch from the second conserved V-encoded cysteine to the conserved J-encoded phenylalanine. Sequences without an unambiguous match to a single V gene segment were excluded from the earlier analysis of a few hundred of the donors. An earlier analysis of 587 of the donors classified V segments as functional when productive rearrangements were above 56.7% and as segregating when the standard deviation between donors was above 5%. To diagnose cytomegalovirus status from the catalog of TCR beta chain sequences, a statistical classification framework was built. A later analysis assigned V and J genes by comparing TCR nucleotide sequences with IMGT/GENE-DB human TR gene sequences. A later analysis assigned CDR3 sequences and most-parsimonious VDJ recombination scenarios with the TCRdist pipeline. A later analysis defined each TCR beta chain by its CDR3 amino acid sequence plus V-gene family, and excluded reads lacking a unique V-gene family. As a way to deal with suspected cross-contamination and a sequencing artifact, a later analysis dropped 450 to 600 nucleotide sequences that were highly shared and had low generation probability. In a later analysis, a clonal expansion index for each public chain was calculated from normalized within-repertoire ranks of inferred template counts. Generation probabilities in a later analysis came from a VDJ recombination model fitted to out-of-frame rearrangements, and those results were checked against IGoR. Hypergeometric tests were used in a later analysis to score TCR-TCR, TCR-HLA and TCR-CMV co-occurrence, with a repertoire-size bias correction applied to the TCR pairs. In a later analysis, false discovery rates were estimated by permuting HLA or CMV assignments 20 times. A later analysis grouped co-occurring TCRs with DBSCAN, adding TCRdist sequence similarity when clustering within HLA-allele-positive subsets. Co-occurrence clustering excluded repertoires with fewer than 30,000 or more than 120,000 public chains, plus five with anomalous nucleotide sharing. TCRdb's version of the immuneACCESS table is confined to in-frame rearrangements and falls short of the full clone set. An unresolved V gene accounts for under half of the shortfall where checked; the remainder is of unknown origin. From that table come the V and J calls and clone size; the DNA was used to work out D and trimming. The sample has approximately 210,000 clones on record, around four fifths of them singletons. The leading ten clones occupy 1.1% of the sample.

The chain links TRBV21-1 with TRBJ1-1. TRBV21-1 is shown as a pseudogene. The source material was PBMCs. This TCR was recovered from a woman in her thirties or forties in good health and CMV-seronegative. The DNA sequence is given as TGTGCCAGCAGCTCCCGGAGGACGTACACTGAAGCTTTCTTT. Its amino acids are CASSSRRTYTEAFF.